This TCR beta chain is from a study of blood T cells in healthy people across ages. PCR was performed a second time for about 6 to 12 cycles using a sample-barcoded 5' primer and a J-beta primer mix. TCRdb re-called the 5' RACE reads with MiXCR, one entry per CDR3 protein. Counted here are hundreds of thousands of distinct CDR3 sequences, under 45% occurring once; the ten biggest clones make up under 20%. Germline CDR1 is LNHNV and CDR2 is YYDKDF (reference sequence). The CDR3 is 15 residues long. Worth noting for this clonotype: Antigen unknown.

Per sample, a minimum of 6 million PBMCs were isolated. Broader study findings: Roughly linear declines in TCR beta diversity per million T cells occurred with age.

The chain is built from TRBV15 and TRBJ2-1; D not resolved. The J call may be mistaken, given a closer DNA end match to TRBJ2-7. The sequence came from a man aged 55 to 69 in good health. Material: blood. For the CDR3, the DNA is TGTGCCACCAGCAGAGATCATTGGGATGGCAATGAGCAGTACTTC. Its translation is CATSRDHWDGNEQYF.